This T cell receptor (beta chain) is from a study of blood T cell repertoires in COVID-19. The wider study: Samples of COVID-19 (acute and convalescent) were obtained from the United States, Italy and Spain.

In the authors' workflow: The authors estimated nucleated cell counts from reference gene primer amplification. Only in-frame clones appear in the TCRdb table, and some are missing; sequencing was by immunoSEQ multiplex PCR. V, J and clone size derive from that table, while D and trimming were established from the DNA sequence. In the table there are 250,000 to 350,000 clones, approximately 84% of which are singletons. Germline CDR1 SNHLY, CDR2 FYNNEI. The CDR3 covers 13 residues. The germline V and J ends were trimmed by 6 bases and 5 bases, with 13 bases remaining between them. This TCR came from a human donor with COVID-19, enrolled during active disease. The donor label of this sample is uncertain. Sequencing used peripheral blood. The rearrangement joins TRBV2 to TRBJ1-1; TRBD1 is a possible D gene (6 bases). The CDR3 region has the DNA TGTGCCAGCAGCGTGGGGCAGGGGACTGAAGCTTTCTTT. It specifies CASSVGQGTEAFF.